This passage covers 22 T cell receptor beta chains from one sample sequenced in a study of T cell responses to AZD1222 COVID-19 vaccine. Clones were sequenced by immunoSEQ multiplex PCR, and TCRdb holds only the in-frame ones, with some missing. The table includes roughly 180,000 clones, approximately 90% detected once. Sequencing was performed on peripheral blood, taken 28 days after the second AZD1222 dose. The receptors shown here come from an adult who received the AZD1222 COVID-19 vaccine.

The chain has TRBV3-1 (or the pseudogene TRBV3-2) and TRBJ1-1, with D possibly matching TRBD1 (5 bases). The V gene's germline CDR1 is LGHDT and CDR2 YNNKEL (reference sequence). With 4 bases removed from V and 5 bases from J, the gap between germline ends came to 17 bases. CDR3 size: 15 residues. As DNA, the CDR3 is TGTGCCAGCAGCCCCGACATTTGGGGGGAGACTGAAGCTTTCTTT. Amino acids: CASSPDIWGETEAFF.

The sample holds one count of this clone. The genes are TRBV27 and TRBJ2-4, with 8 nucleotides matching TRBD1. The CDR3 contains 13 residues. V lost 4 bases and J lost 8; bases outside the gene matches: 4. The germline CDR1 and CDR2 sequences are MNHEY and SMNVEV (reference sequence). The CDR3 nucleotides are TGTGCCAGCAGTTCCAACAGGGGGTACATTCAGTACTTC. This codes for CASSSNRGYIQYF.

The rearrangement links TRBV29-1 to TRBJ1-1; D remains ambiguous. CDR1 and CDR2 (germline): SQVTM, ANQGSEA. The V and J ends lost 7 bases and 1 base respectively, with 10 bases between them. The CDR3 length is 12 residues. CDR3 loop: CSALDGNTEAFF. The CDR3 coding sequence is TGCAGCGCTCTGGACGGGAACACTGAAGCTTTCTTT.

This chain connects TRBV6-1 to TRBJ1-3; a weak D match, TRBD1 (5 bases). Germline V CDR1 and CDR2: MNHNS, SASEGT. The CDR3 covers 15 residues. The V end lost 2 bases, the J end lost 4 bases, and 12 bases lay between the germline ends. The CDR3: CASSENGQAGNTIYF. The CDR3 coding sequence is TGTGCCAGCAGTGAAAATGGACAAGCGGGAAACACCATATATTTT.

The chain joins TRBV7-9 to TRBJ1-1; no clear D. In germline, CDR1 is SEHNR, CDR2 FQNEAQ (reference sequence). CDR3 length: 15 residues. Trimming cost V 5 bases and J 1 base, with 14 bases left between them. The CDR3 sequence is CASSPYGRQNTEAFF. The CDR3 bases are TGTGCCAGCAGCCCATATGGTAGGCAGAACACTGAAGCTTTCTTT.

This rearrangement joins TRBV9 to TRBJ2-7; D gene unclear. V shed 4 bases and J shed 5 bases, with 13 bases lying between them. This CDR3 spans 13 amino acids. From germline, CDR1 is SGDLS and CDR2 YYNGEE. The CDR3 protein is CASSPAAWNEQYF. In DNA form, the CDR3 reads TGTGCCAGCAGCCCGGCAGCTTGGAACGAGCAGTACTTC.

The V and J genes are TRBV4-3 and TRBJ1-2; TRBD1 aligns across 11 bases. The germline V gene encodes CDR1 LGHNA and CDR2 YSLEER. V lost 4 bases to trimming and J lost 6 bases; unmatched junction nucleotides: 4. The CDR3 covers 14 residues. In DNA form, the CDR3 reads TGCGCCAGCAGCCCCCGGACAGGGGGCGATGGCTACACCTTC. Protein sequence: CASSPRTGGDGYTF.

This chain connects TRBV7-2 to TRBJ2-7, with 7 bases aligning to TRBD1. After removal of 5 bases from V and 0 bases from J, the junction contained 4 bases not matched to a gene. The CDR3 covers 14 residues. CDR1 and CDR2 (germline): SGHTA, FQGNSA. The CDR3 region is CASSPGQFSYEQYF. CDR3 coding DNA: TGTGCCAGCAGCCCGGGACAGTTCTCCTACGAGCAGTACTTC.

This sequence joins TRBV9 and TRBJ2-2; D is undetermined. Germline V lookup: CDR1 SGDLS, CDR2 YYNGEE. The V end was cut by 0 bases, the J end by 0 bases, with 9 bases between. The CDR3 runs to 16 residues. The CDR3: CASSVVDTANTGELFF. The CDR3 DNA follows: TGTGCCAGCAGCGTAGTAGACACGGCGAACACCGGGGAGCTGTTTTTT.

The chain combines TRBV18 with TRBJ1-5; 8 bases match TRBD1. The germline V gene encodes CDR1 KGHSH and CDR2 LQKENI. Losses at the gene ends were 2 bases for V and 6 bases for J; bases not matched to a gene: 6. The CDR3 extends over 15 amino acids. Written as DNA, the CDR3 is TGTGCCAGCTCACCAGTGACAGGGGAGATTCAGCCCCAGCATTTT. This gives the protein CASSPVTGEIQPQHF.

This chain uses TRBV24-1 with TRBJ2-3; tentative D call: TRBD2 (5 bases). Trimming took off 3 bases at V and 0 bases at J, with 6 bases between the two ends. The CDR3 sequence is 14 residues long. Germline V gene data show CDR1 as KGHDR and CDR2 as SFDVKD. The DNA for the CDR3 is TGTGCCACCAGTGATCGGACTAGCACAGATACGCAGTATTTT. This codes for CATSDRTSTDTQYF.

V usage is TRBV7-9 and J usage is TRBJ1-1, with D unclear. CDR1 SEHNR and CDR2 FQNEAQ come from the germline V gene (reference sequence). Trimming shortened V by 8 bases and J by 0 bases, and 25 bases separated the two germline ends. CDR3 size: 18 residues. The CDR3 sequence is CASSLLKAALRMNTEAFF. The CDR3 DNA sequence: TGTGCCAGCTCCTTACTTAAGGCAGCATTAAGGATGAACACTGAAGCTTTCTTT.

This chain joins TRBV7-9 and TRBJ2-4; possible D gene TRBD2, 6 bases. The CDR3 is 21 residues long. Per the germline V gene, CDR1 is SEHNR and CDR2 is FQNEAQ (reference sequence). V was trimmed by 5 bases and J by 6 bases, leaving 35 bases between them. The CDR3 DNA sequence: TGTGCCAGCAGCACGACTAGACCGAAAATTCATATACCCGGCATAATAAACATTCAGTACTTC. Its translation: CASSTTRPKIHIPGIINIQYF.

This chain connects TRBV7-9 to TRBJ1-2; a weak D match, TRBD1 (6 bases). Germline loops: CDR1 SEHNR, CDR2 FQNEAQ (reference sequence). Trimming shortened V by 2 bases and J by 5 bases, and 15 bases separated the two germline ends. CDR3 length: 15 amino acids. Here the CDR3 DNA reads TGTGCCAGCAGCTTACTCGGACAGACCCTATATGGCTACACCTTC. It specifies CASSLLGQTLYGYTF.

This rearrangement joins TRBV9 to TRBJ1-2; TRBD1 might be the D (5 bases). V lost 5 bases to trimming and J lost 6 bases, with 11 bases between them. Germline CDR1 reads SGDLS; CDR2 reads YYNGEE. The CDR3 totals 12 residues. The CDR3 nucleotides are TGTGCCAGCAGGGCCAGGGTGGATGGCTACACCTTC. Its translation: CASRARVDGYTF.

The chain is built from TRBV6-5 and TRBJ2-3; 7 positions agree with TRBD1. J lost 1 base, V lost 4 bases, and 5 bases had no gene match. Germline-derived CDR1 and CDR2 are MNHEY and SVGAGI. The CDR3 covers 15 residues. The CDR3: CASSSRGRGTDTQYF. DNA of the CDR3: TGTGCCAGCAGTTCGAGGGGGCGAGGCACAGATACGCAGTATTTT.

This rearrangement joins TRBV2 to TRBJ2-3; 7 bases are a match to TRBD2. V shed 8 bases and J 2 bases; nucleotides not matched to a gene: 10. The CDR3 has 15 residues. The V gene's germline CDR1 is SNHLY and CDR2 FYNNEI. The CDR3 sequence is CASGGEAALTDTQYF. CDR3 coding DNA: TGTGCCAGCGGGGGGGAGGCAGCGCTCACAGATACGCAGTATTTT.

The CDR3 is CASRHGEGELFF. The CDR3 DNA sequence: TGTGCCAGTAGGCACGGGGAGGGGGAGCTGTTTTTT. V is TRBV19 and J is TRBJ2-2; a possible D gene is TRBD2 (5 bases). This CDR3 comprises 12 residues. Trimming took 6 bases from V and 8 from J, leaving 10 bases between them. The germline CDR1 and CDR2 sequences are LNHDA and SQIVND (reference sequence).

The rearrangement uses TRBV2 and TRBJ2-7; perhaps TRBD1 as D (6 bases). Trimming removed 2 bases from V and 0 bases from J, with 14 bases in between. The CDR3 length is 16 residues. Per the germline V gene, CDR1 is SNHLY and CDR2 is FYNNEI. CDR3: CASSEFAGVSSYEQYF. The CDR3 DNA is TGTGCCAGCAGTGAATTTGCAGGGGTGAGCTCCTACGAGCAGTACTTC.

This chain uses TRBV19 with TRBJ1-2, with a tentative D call TRBD1 (6 bases). Germline lookup yields CDR1 LNHDA and CDR2 SQIVND (reference sequence). This CDR3 has 15 amino acids. V lost 5 bases and J 5 bases, leaving 18 bases between the germline ends. The CDR3 DNA reads as TGTGCCAGTAGTCTTTTGTCGACAGGCCGTTATGGCTACACCTTC. Translation: CASSLLSTGRYGYTF. The whole variable domain, remainder taken from reference TRBV19 and TRBJ1-2, is DGGITQSPKYLFRKEGQNVTLSCEQNLNHDAMYWYRQDPGQGLRLIYYSQIVNDFQKGDIAEGYSVSREKKESFPLTVTSAQKNPTAFYLCASSLLSTGRYGYTFGSGTRLTVV.

V usage is TRBV2 and J usage is TRBJ2-1; no firm D call. This CDR3 contains 13 residues. The V end was cut by 6 bases, the J end by 4 bases, with 10 bases between. From germline, CDR1 is SNHLY and CDR2 FYNNEI. CDR3 sequence reads: CASRWRTYNEQFF. The CDR3 region has the DNA TGTGCCAGCAGGTGGCGTACATACAATGAGCAGTTCTTC.

The rearrangement uses TRBV5-1 and TRBJ2-3; D gene ambiguous. Trimming pared 2 bases from V and 7 bases from J, leaving 5 bases between. Germline CDR1 is SGHRS and CDR2 is YFSETQ. This CDR3 region has 11 residues. Written as DNA, the CDR3 is TGCGCCAGCAGCTTAGCGTATACGCAGTATTTT. Amino acids: CASSLAYTQYF.